The following is a TCR beta chain sequence with its context. These data originate in a study of blood T cell repertoires in COVID-19. Germline V gene lookup returns CDR1 SGHDN and CDR2 FVKESK. The CDR3 is 15 residues long. Losses at the gene ends were 1 base for V and 4 bases for J; bases not matched to a gene: 2. Per the study methods: The authors estimated nucleated cell counts from reference gene primer amplification. Sequenced by immunoSEQ multiplex PCR; TCRdb stores in-frame clones only, minus some. The V and J calls and clone size come from that table; D and trimming were worked out from the DNA. The sample lists around 120,000 clones, 87% seen once, with almost 30% in the top ten.

The gene calls are TRBV14 and TRBJ2-1, with 9 bases aligning to TRBD2. Sequenced material: peripheral blood. The clonotype comes from a woman aged 65 to 85 with acute or convalescent COVID-19. The CDR3 region has the DNA TGTGCCAGCAGCCAAGGGAGCGGGGGGTACAATGAGCAGTTCTTC. Translated, it gives CASSQGSGGYNEQFF.